This section outlines one TCR beta chain sequence together with its context. Its antigen is undetermined. V was clipped by 2 bases and J by 3 bases, with 10 bases between them. The CDR3 is 14 residues long. Germline CDR1 is SGHTA and CDR2 is FQGTGA. This entry comes from a study of cytomegalovirus exposure and HLA in healthy donors. Study-wide findings and caveats: Fewer N-insertions than the roughly 670-donor mean were reportedly shown by an Asian-associated ancestry cluster in a later analysis.

Amplification used 60 Vbeta primers and 13 Jbeta primers. Generated by immunoSEQ multiplex PCR, the TCRdb table keeps only in-frame clones and is missing some. Of 40,000 to 55,000 clones in the sample, less than 85% were seen once. This sequence joins TRBV7-3 and TRBJ1-1; D call uncertain. This receptor was obtained from a man aged 30 to 45 in good health and CMV-seropositive. Sequencing was performed on PBMCs. For the CDR3, the DNA is TGTGCCAGCAGCTTAGTCCCCCGGGACACTGAAGCTTTCTTT. Its protein is CASSLVPRDTEAFF. Full variable domain (missing parts from reference TRBV7-3 and TRBJ1-1): GAGVSQTPSNKVTEKGKYVELRCDPISGHTALYWYRQSLGQGPEFLIYFQGTGAADDSGLPNDRFFAVRPEGSVSTLKIQRTERGDSAVYLCASSLVPRDTEAFFGQGTRLTVV.